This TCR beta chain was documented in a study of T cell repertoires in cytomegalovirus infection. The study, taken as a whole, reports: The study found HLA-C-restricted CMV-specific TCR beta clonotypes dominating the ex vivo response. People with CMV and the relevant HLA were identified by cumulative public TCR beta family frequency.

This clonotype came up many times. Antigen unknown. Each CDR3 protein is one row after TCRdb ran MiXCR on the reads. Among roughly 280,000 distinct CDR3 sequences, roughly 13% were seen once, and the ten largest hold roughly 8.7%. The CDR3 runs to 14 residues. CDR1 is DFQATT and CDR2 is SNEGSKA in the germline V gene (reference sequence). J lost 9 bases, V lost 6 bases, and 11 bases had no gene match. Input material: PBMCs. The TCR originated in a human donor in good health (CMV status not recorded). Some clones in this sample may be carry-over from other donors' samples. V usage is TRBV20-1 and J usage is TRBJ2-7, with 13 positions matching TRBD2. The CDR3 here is CSARTSGSNRGQYF. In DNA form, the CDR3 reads TGCAGTGCCAGGACTAGCGGGAGTAATAGAGGGCAGTACTTC.